This TCR beta chain was captured in a study of blood T cell repertoires in COVID-19. Overall study context: Acute and convalescent COVID-19 samples came from the United States, Italy and Spain. In each case, the material was cDNA or gDNA derived from T cells, B-cell-depleted T cells, or PBMCs.

In the original analysis: Nucleated cell counts were estimated from reference gene primer amplification. Assay: immunoSEQ multiplex PCR; the TCRdb copy retains only in-frame clones and omits some. V, J and clone size were drawn from that table, and D and trimming were deduced from the DNA. The sample has under 200,000 clones, around 81% seen once; the top ten hold roughly 2.6%. Germline V CDR1 and CDR2: SGHAT, FQNNGV. The CDR3 has 15 amino acids. V was clipped by 2 bases and J by 4 bases; unmatched bases: 4. This chain uses TRBV11-2 with TRBJ2-7, with 11 bases aligning to TRBD2. Sample: peripheral blood. This TCR was recovered from a human donor with acute or convalescent COVID-19. The donor label of this sample is uncertain. In DNA, the CDR3 is TGTGCCAGCAGCTTACTACTAGCGGGAGAGTACGAGCAGTACTTC. Residues: CASSLLLAGEYEQYF. Variable domain in full (rest from reference TRBV11-2 and TRBJ2-7): EAGVAQSPRYKIIEKRQSVAFWCNPISGHATLYWYQQILGQGPKLLIQFQNNGVVDDSQLPKDRFSAERLKGVDSTLKIQPAKLEDSAVYLCASSLLLAGEYEQYFGPGTRLTVT.